A single sample gave rise to the 27 T cell receptor beta chains below, sequenced in a study of control samples from healthy donors and cancer patients. TCRdb's copy holds only in-frame clones and misses some; the assay was immunoSEQ multiplex PCR. Of 95,000 to 130,000 clones in the sample, 85% to 90% are singletons; the top ten hold approximately 1.1%. The sample taken for sequencing was PBMCs. These receptors were taken from a woman in her fifties or sixties with colorectal cancer.

The chain links TRBV18 to TRBJ2-1, with 7 positions matching TRBD2. The CDR3 totals 13 residues. The V gene end was trimmed by 6 bases and the J gene end by 9 bases; junction bases not matched to a gene: 8. From germline, CDR1 is KGHSH and CDR2 LQKENI. DNA of the CDR3: TGTGCCAGCTCCCAGACTAGCCCGGGTGAGCAGTTCTTC. This sequence encodes CASSQTSPGEQFF.

The rearrangement joins TRBV5-6 to TRBJ2-7; 7 positions agree with TRBD1. The germline V gene has CDR1 SGHDT and CDR2 YYEEEE. The CDR3 loop spans 17 amino acids. The junction had 13 bases not matched to a gene; V was cut back by 2 bases and J by 2 bases. The CDR3 DNA follows: TGTGCCAGCAGCTTCAGGGGGACAGACTTTAAAACCTACGAGCAGTACTTC. Encoded protein: CASSFRGTDFKTYEQYF.

The genes are TRBV19 and TRBJ2-2; D is uncertain. This CDR3 is 17 amino acids long. Germline loops: CDR1 LNHDA, CDR2 SQIVND (reference sequence). Between the trimmed V and J ends, which lost 4 bases and 4 bases, there was a span of 19 bases. The CDR3 spells CASSTRRHGLGTGELFF. CDR3 coding DNA: TGTGCCAGTAGTACCAGAAGACACGGCTTAGGCACCGGGGAGCTGTTTTTT.

This chain connects TRBV9 to TRBJ1-1; D is perhaps TRBD1 (5 bases). This CDR3 has 13 amino acids. CDR1 and CDR2 (germline): SGDLS, YYNGEE. V was clipped by 0 bases and J by 6 bases, with 9 bases between them. The CDR3 sequence: CASSVEGSAEAFF. CDR3 DNA: TGTGCCAGCAGCGTAGAGGGGAGCGCTGAAGCTTTCTTT.

V and J are TRBV7-8 and TRBJ2-1; 11 nucleotides line up with TRBD1. Per the germline V gene, CDR1 is SGHVS and CDR2 is FQNEAQ. With 0 bases clipped from V and 7 bases from J, the junction kept 17 bases outside the gene matches. The CDR3 is 20 residues long. The CDR3 nucleotides are TGTGCCAGCAGCTTAGCGCCCGTTTTTTTAGGACAGGGGGCGAATAATGAGCAGTTCTTC. Protein product: CASSLAPVFLGQGANNEQFF.

In this sample, this clone turned up once. The chain carries TRBV28 and TRBJ2-7; D remains unclear. CDR1 is MDHEN, CDR2 SYDVKM, per germline. Trimming removed 7 bases from V and 4 bases from J, with 17 bases in between. The CDR3 is made up of 14 amino acids. CDR3 residues: CASKGAALGYEQYF. The CDR3 DNA sequence: TGTGCCAGCAAAGGAGCCGCCCTGGGGTACGAGCAGTACTTC.

This chain connects TRBV3-1 (or the pseudogene TRBV3-2) to TRBJ1-6; 7 nucleotides match TRBD1. The trim removed 3 bases at V and 7 bases at J, leaving 6 bases unmatched. Germline values: CDR1 LGHDT, CDR2 YNNKEL (reference sequence). There are 15 residues in the CDR3. The CDR3 region is CASSHVTGRNSPLHF. CDR3 nucleotides: TGTGCCAGCAGCCATGTGACAGGGCGGAATTCACCCCTCCACTTT.

The rearrangement links TRBV19 to TRBJ1-5, with D perhaps matching TRBD1 (6 bases). CDR1 LNHDA and CDR2 SQIVND come from the germline V gene (reference sequence). Between the trimmed V and J ends, which lost 6 bases and 3 bases, there was a span of 21 bases. The CDR3 totals 17 residues. This CDR3 reads CASSQRRAGATNQPQHF. CDR3 nucleotides: TGTGCCAGTAGCCAAAGGCGGGCGGGGGCGACCAATCAGCCCCAGCATTTT.

The chain uses TRBV11-2 and TRBJ2-5, with 11 bases identical to TRBD2. CDR3 size: 15 residues. Germline CDR1 reads SGHAT; CDR2 reads FQNNGV. J lost 5 bases, V lost 5 bases, and 7 bases had no gene match. CDR3 sequence (DNA): TGTGCCAGCAGCCTACTAGCGGGAGTAGCTGAGACCCAGTACTTC. Translation gives CASSLLAGVAETQYF.

V usage is TRBV27 and J usage is TRBJ2-5; 7 positions match TRBD1. The CDR3 is 16 amino acids. The ends lost 7 bases at V and 5 bases at J; junction bases unmatched: 16. Germline V gives CDR1 MNHEY, CDR2 SMNVEV (reference sequence). The chain's CDR3 is CASIIRPGGVPETQYF. CDR3 coding DNA: TGTGCCAGCATCATACGCCCAGGGGGAGTTCCGGAGACCCAGTACTTC.

The chain combines TRBV5-8 with TRBJ2-3, with 7 bases aligning to TRBD1. The CDR3 covers 15 residues. Trimming cost V 0 bases and J 4 bases; bases outside gene matches: 5. Per the germline V gene, CDR1 is SGHTS and CDR2 is YDEGEE. Here the CDR3 reads CASSLDRGLADTQYF. CDR3 nucleotides: TGTGCCAGCAGCTTGGACAGGGGCCTCGCAGATACGCAGTATTTT.

V is TRBV19 and J is TRBJ2-1, with TRBD2 identical over 12 bases. The CDR3 is 16 residues long. CDR1 is LNHDA, CDR2 SQIVND, per germline (reference sequence). Trimming removed 5 bases from V and 7 bases from J; junction bases left unmatched: 9. The CDR3 spells CASSLLAGGGSNEQFF. Here the CDR3 DNA reads TGTGCCAGTAGTTTGCTAGCGGGAGGGGGTAGTAATGAGCAGTTCTTC.

The rearrangement joins TRBV10-3 to TRBJ1-5; D unresolved. CDR1 is ENHRY, CDR2 SYGVKD, per germline. This CDR3 region has 13 residues. Between the trimmed V and J ends, which lost 8 bases and 4 bases, there was a span of 12 bases. CDR3 in amino acids: CAIGGSGNQPQHF. The CDR3 coding sequence is TGTGCCATCGGAGGGAGTGGGAATCAGCCCCAGCATTTT.

A word on this clone: Other DNA sequences in the sample encode the same CDR3. The gene calls are TRBV5-6 and TRBJ2-7, with 8 nucleotides matching TRBD1. With 0 bases clipped from V and 2 bases from J, the junction kept 4 bases outside the gene matches. The V gene's germline CDR1 is SGHDT and CDR2 YYEEEE. The CDR3 spans 15 residues. CDR3 sequence reads: CASSLGQGLTYEQYF. In nucleotides, the CDR3 is TGTGCCAGCAGCTTGGGACAGGGGTTAACCTACGAGCAGTACTTC.

The V gene is TRBV27, the J gene TRBJ1-4, with unresolved D. The germline V gene encodes CDR1 MNHEY and CDR2 SMNVEV (reference sequence). CDR3 length: 13 residues. With 7 bases removed from V and 5 bases from J, the gap between germline ends came to 11 bases. The CDR3 protein is CASNKNGNEKLFF. DNA of the CDR3: TGTGCCAGCAACAAAAACGGGAATGAAAAACTGTTTTTT.

This clone was seen once. The rearrangement joins TRBV3-1 (or the pseudogene TRBV3-2) to TRBJ1-2; D is uncertain. The CDR3 has 15 residues. Germline V gene data show CDR1 as LGHDT and CDR2 as YNNKEL (reference sequence). Trimming removed 4 bases from V and 4 bases from J, with 16 bases in between. This CDR3 reads CASSPRAGLGYGYTF. The CDR3 coding sequence is TGTGCCAGCAGCCCCCGGGCAGGCCTAGGCTATGGCTACACCTTC.

The chain employs TRBV25-1 and TRBJ1-2, with unresolved D. Germline assignment: CDR1 MGHDK and CDR2 SYGVNS. V dropped 3 bases and J dropped 7 bases, with 9 bases sitting between them. The CDR3 extends over 12 amino acids. CDR3: CASSDQSVGYTF. The CDR3 nucleotides are TGTGCCAGCAGTGATCAGAGTGTTGGCTACACCTTC.

V and J are TRBV2 and TRBJ1-6; 7 nucleotides match TRBD1. Germline loops: CDR1 SNHLY, CDR2 FYNNEI. This CDR3 is 15 amino acids long. V lost 6 bases to trimming and J lost 5 bases; unmatched junction nucleotides: 7. As DNA, the CDR3 is TGTGCCAGCAGGGAAACAGGGGTGGATAATTCACCCCTCCACTTT. It specifies CASRETGVDNSPLHF.

The V gene is TRBV25-1, the J gene TRBJ2-3; TRBD1 might be the D (5 bases). V was clipped by 1 base and J by 4 bases, with 18 bases between them. The CDR3 has 17 residues. Per germline, CDR1 MGHDK and CDR2 SYGVNS. The CDR3 DNA sequence: TGTGCCAGCAGTGAATCGATAACAGGCCTCTTGGCAGATACGCAGTATTTT. Translated, it gives CASSESITGLLADTQYF.

This chain links TRBV21-1 with TRBJ2-4; the table's D call, TRBD2, was not checked against the DNA. TRBV21-1 is a pseudogene locus. This CDR3 is 19 amino acids long. CDR3 nucleotide sequence: TGTGCCAGCTCGCCATGGAGGGCCGGGTTCATATTAGTCAAAAACATTCAGTACTTC. This gives the protein CASSPWRAGFILVKNIQYF.

This chain connects TRBV21-1 to TRBJ2-7; no check of the table's D call, TRBD1, against the DNA was made. TRBV21-1 represents a pseudogene. CDR3 size: 16 residues. The CDR3 spells CASSKGTDLSPYEQYF. As DNA, the CDR3 is TGTGCCAGCAGCAAGGGGACAGATTTGTCCCCCTACGAGCAGTACTTC.

The chain's CDR3 is CASSEEVGPYEQYF. The CDR3 bases are TGTGCCAGCAGTGAAGAGGTTGGCCCCTACGAGCAGTACTTC. This chain links TRBV6-1 with TRBJ2-7, with no clear D. The CDR3 is 14 residues long. Per germline, CDR1 MNHNS and CDR2 SASEGT. The germline V and J ends were trimmed by 1 base and 2 bases, with 9 bases remaining between them.

The chain is built from TRBV11-2 and TRBJ1-5; 8 bases match TRBD1. V was pared by 3 bases and J by 7 bases, with 5 bases of the junction left unmatched. CDR1 and CDR2 (germline): SGHAT, FQNNGV. The CDR3 is 14 amino acids. CDR3 region: CASSLDRVDQPQHF. In nucleotides, the CDR3 is TGTGCCAGCAGCTTGGACAGGGTTGACCAGCCCCAGCATTTT.

This clone was detected only once. This chain uses TRBV25-1 with TRBJ2-3; D perhaps matches TRBD2 (5 bases). V gave up 0 bases and J gave up 8 bases, with 24 bases separating them. CDR1 MGHDK and CDR2 SYGVNS come from the germline V gene. CDR3 length equals 18 residues. This CDR3 reads CASSEYFDEEGSTGTQYF. The CDR3, as DNA: TGTGCCAGCAGTGAATATTTTGATGAGGAAGGGAGTACCGGTACGCAGTATTTT.

This clone was detected only a few times. The genes are TRBV30 and TRBJ1-1; 9 bases fit TRBD1. The CDR3 sequence is 14 residues long. Germline-derived CDR1 and CDR2 are GTSNPN and SVGIG (reference sequence). J was trimmed by 5 bases and V by 3 bases; bases with no gene match: 7. For the CDR3, the DNA is TGTGCCTGGAGGTCCGGGACAGGGATGACTGAAGCTTTCTTT. Its protein is CAWRSGTGMTEAFF. Filled out from reference TRBV30 and TRBJ1-1, the complete variable domain reads SQTIHQWPATLVQPVGSPLSLECTVEGTSNPNLYWYRQAAGRGLQLLFYSVGIGQISSEVPQNLSASRPQDRQFILSSKKLLLSDSGFYLCAWRSGTGMTEAFFGQGTRLTVV.

This chain uses TRBV7-6 with TRBJ2-1; 10 bases map to TRBD2. CDR1 and CDR2 (germline): SGHVS, FNYEAQ. Losses at the gene ends were 3 bases for V and 0 bases for J; bases not matched to a gene: 5. CDR3 length equals 17 residues. The CDR3 region is CASSLGLAYSSYNEQFF. The CDR3 DNA sequence: TGTGCCAGCAGCTTGGGACTAGCGTATAGCTCCTACAATGAGCAGTTCTTC.

V gene TRBV3-1 (or the pseudogene TRBV3-2) combines with J gene TRBJ2-2; no firm D call. V lost 2 bases to trimming and J lost 8 bases, with 6 bases between them. The CDR3 consists of 12 residues. Germline assignment: CDR1 LGHDT and CDR2 YNNKEL (reference sequence). CDR3: CASSQRRGELFF. As DNA, the CDR3 is TGTGCCAGCAGCCAAAGGAGAGGGGAGCTGTTTTTT.